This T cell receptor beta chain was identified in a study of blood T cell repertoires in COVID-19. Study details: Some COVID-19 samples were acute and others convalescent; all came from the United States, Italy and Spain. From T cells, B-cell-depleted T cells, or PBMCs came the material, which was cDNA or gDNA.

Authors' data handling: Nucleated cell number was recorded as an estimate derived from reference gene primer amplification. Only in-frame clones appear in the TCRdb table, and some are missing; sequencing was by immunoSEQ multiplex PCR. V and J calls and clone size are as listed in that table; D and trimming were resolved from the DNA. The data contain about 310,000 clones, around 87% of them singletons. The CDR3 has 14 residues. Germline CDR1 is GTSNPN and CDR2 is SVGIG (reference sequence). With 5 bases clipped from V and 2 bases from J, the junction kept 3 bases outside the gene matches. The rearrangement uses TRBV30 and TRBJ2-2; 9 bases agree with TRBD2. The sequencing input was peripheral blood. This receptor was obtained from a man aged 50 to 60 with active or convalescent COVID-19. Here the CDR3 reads CAWQAGGNTGELFF. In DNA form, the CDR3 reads TGTGCCTGGCAAGCGGGGGGTAACACCGGGGAGCTGTTTTTT.